The entry below gives a single T cell receptor beta chain sequence along with its context. The entry originates in a study of blood T cell repertoires in COVID-19. The CDR3 covers 13 residues. Germline lookup yields CDR1 LGHNA and CDR2 YSLEER. Trimming removed 1 base at V and 3 bases at J, with 4 bases between. Only in-frame clones appear in the TCRdb table, and some are missing; sequencing was by immunoSEQ multiplex PCR. The data show 28,000 or so clones, with less than 85% seen just once and roughly a third held by the top ten. The clonotype was recovered from a human donor in a cohort sampled during active COVID-19. The sequenced sample consisted of peripheral blood. V is TRBV4-3 and J is TRBJ1-3, with D unclear. This CDR3 reads CASSQVNGNTIYF. In DNA, the CDR3 is TGCGCCAGCAGCCAAGTCAATGGAAACACCATATATTTT.